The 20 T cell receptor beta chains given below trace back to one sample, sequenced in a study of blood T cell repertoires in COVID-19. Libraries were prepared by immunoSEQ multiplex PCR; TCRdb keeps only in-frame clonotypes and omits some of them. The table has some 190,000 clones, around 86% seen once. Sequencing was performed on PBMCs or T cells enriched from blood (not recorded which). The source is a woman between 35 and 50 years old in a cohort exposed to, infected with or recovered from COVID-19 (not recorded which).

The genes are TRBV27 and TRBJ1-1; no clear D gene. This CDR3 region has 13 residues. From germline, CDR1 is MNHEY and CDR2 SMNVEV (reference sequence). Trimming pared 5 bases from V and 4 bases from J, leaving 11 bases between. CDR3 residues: CASSPGYGTEAFF. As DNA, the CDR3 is TGTGCCAGCAGTCCCGGTTACGGCACTGAAGCTTTCTTT.

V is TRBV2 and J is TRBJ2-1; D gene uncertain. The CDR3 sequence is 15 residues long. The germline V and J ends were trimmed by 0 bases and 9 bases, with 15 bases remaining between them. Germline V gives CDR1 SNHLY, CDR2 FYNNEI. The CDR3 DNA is TGTGCCAGCAGTGAAGCTTCCCGATTAGCCGGTGAGCAGTTCTTC. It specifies CASSEASRLAGEQFF.

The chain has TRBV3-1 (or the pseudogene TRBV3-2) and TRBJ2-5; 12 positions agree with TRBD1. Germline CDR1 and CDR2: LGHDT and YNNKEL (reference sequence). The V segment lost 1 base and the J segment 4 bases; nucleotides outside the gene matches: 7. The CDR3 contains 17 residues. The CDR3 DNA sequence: TGTGCCAGCAGCCAAGGGCCGGGGGACAGGGGGCGAGAGACCCAGTACTTC. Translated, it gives CASSQGPGDRGRETQYF.

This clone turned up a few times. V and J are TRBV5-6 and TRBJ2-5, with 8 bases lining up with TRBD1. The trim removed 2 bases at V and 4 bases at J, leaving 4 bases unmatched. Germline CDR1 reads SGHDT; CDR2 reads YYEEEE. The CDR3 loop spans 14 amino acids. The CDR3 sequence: CASSFAGGRETQYF. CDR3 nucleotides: TGTGCCAGCAGCTTCGCAGGGGGCCGAGAGACCCAGTACTTC.

The CDR3 sequence: CASSQVTGWGYTF. The CDR3, as DNA: TGCGCCAGCAGCCAAGTTACAGGTTGGGGCTACACCTTC. The chain links TRBV4-1 to TRBJ1-2; D possibly corresponds to TRBD1 (5 bases). V lost 1 base to trimming and J lost 8 bases, with 11 bases between them. The CDR3 length is 13 residues. Looked up from germline, CDR1 is MGHRA and CDR2 is YSYEKL.

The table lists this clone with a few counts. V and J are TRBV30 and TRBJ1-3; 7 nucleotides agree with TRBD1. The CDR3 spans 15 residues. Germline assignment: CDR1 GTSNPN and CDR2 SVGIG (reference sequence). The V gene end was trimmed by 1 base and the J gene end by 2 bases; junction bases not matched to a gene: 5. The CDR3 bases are TGTGCCTGGAGTGCACAGGGGACTCCTGGAAACACCATATATTTT. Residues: CAWSAQGTPGNTIYF.

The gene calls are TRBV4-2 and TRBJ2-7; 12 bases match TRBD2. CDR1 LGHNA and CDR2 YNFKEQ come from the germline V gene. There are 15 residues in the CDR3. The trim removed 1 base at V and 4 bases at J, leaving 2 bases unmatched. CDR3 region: CASSQATSGGYEQYF. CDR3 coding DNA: TGTGCCAGCAGCCAAGCGACTAGCGGGGGTTACGAGCAGTACTTC.

As DNA, the CDR3 is TGTGCCAGCAGCTTAGAGGCGGTCCTTTGGGAAAAACTGTTTTTT. Its protein is CASSLEAVLWEKLFF. This chain links TRBV7-8 with TRBJ1-4, with D unresolved. CDR3 length equals 15 residues. Germline assignment: CDR1 SGHVS and CDR2 FQNEAQ. V was pared by 1 base and J by 8 bases, with 14 bases between.

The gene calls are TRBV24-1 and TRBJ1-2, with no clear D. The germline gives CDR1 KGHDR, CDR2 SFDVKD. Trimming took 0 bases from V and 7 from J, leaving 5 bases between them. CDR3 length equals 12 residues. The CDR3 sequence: CATSDLRSGYTF. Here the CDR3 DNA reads TGTGCCACCAGTGATTTGAGGAGTGGCTACACCTTC.

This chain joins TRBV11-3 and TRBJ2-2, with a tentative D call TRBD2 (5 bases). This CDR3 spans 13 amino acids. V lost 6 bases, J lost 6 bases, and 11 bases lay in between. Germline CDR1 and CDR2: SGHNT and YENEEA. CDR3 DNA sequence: TGTGCCAGCAGACCGAGAGGGCCCGGGGAGCTGTTTTTT. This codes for CASRPRGPGELFF.

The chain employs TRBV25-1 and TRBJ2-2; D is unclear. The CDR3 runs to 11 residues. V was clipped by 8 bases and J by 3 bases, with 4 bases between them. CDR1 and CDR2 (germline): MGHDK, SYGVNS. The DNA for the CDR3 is TGTGCCAGCTCTTACACCGGGGAGCTGTTTTTT. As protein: CASSYTGELFF.

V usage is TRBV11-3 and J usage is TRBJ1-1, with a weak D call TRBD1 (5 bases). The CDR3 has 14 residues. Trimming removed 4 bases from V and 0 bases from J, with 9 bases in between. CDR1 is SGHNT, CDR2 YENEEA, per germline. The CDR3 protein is CASSYRLLNTEAFF. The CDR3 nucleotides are TGTGCCAGCAGCTACAGGTTATTGAACACTGAAGCTTTCTTT.

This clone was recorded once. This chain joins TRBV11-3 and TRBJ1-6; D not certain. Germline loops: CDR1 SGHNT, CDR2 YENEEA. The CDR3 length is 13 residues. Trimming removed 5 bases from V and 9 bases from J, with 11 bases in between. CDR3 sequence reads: CASSLEGSSPLHF. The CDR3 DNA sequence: TGTGCCAGCAGCCTCGAGGGAAGTTCACCCCTCCACTTT.

In nucleotides, the CDR3 is TGCGCCAGCAGCAAGTCGGGGGAGCAGTACTTC. Amino acid sequence: CASSKSGEQYF. The rearrangement uses TRBV5-1 and TRBJ2-7, with a weak D call TRBD2 (5 bases). CDR3 length equals 11 residues. The germline V gene has CDR1 SGHRS and CDR2 YFSETQ. The ends were cut back, 4 bases at V and 7 bases at J, with 9 bases in the middle.

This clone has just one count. CDR3 coding DNA: TGCAGCGTTGAAGACAGGGGGTCCTTAAACCCAAACTATGGCTACACCTTC. It translates to CSVEDRGSLNPNYGYTF. The J gene is TRBJ1-2, the V gene TRBV29-1; TRBD1 agrees at 7 bases. Trimming took 0 bases from V and 2 from J; bases not matched to a gene: 12. The CDR3 covers 17 residues. The germline V gene has CDR1 SQVTM and CDR2 ANQGSEA.

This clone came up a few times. The CDR3 DNA reads TGTGCCAGCAGCCCCAACTCCTACGAGCAGTACTTC. It yields the protein CASSPNSYEQYF. The chain combines TRBV11-2 with TRBJ2-7, with D hard to call. The CDR3 has 12 residues. Trimming left V 5 bases short and J 0 bases short, with 5 bases between. Germline lookup yields CDR1 SGHAT and CDR2 FQNNGV.

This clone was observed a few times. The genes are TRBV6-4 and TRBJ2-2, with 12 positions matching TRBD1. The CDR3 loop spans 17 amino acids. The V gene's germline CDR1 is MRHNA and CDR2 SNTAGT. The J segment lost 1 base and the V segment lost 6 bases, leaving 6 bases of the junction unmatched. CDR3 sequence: CASRPGTGGLNTGELFF. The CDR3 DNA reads TGTGCCAGCAGGCCCGGGACAGGGGGCCTGAACACCGGGGAGCTGTTTTTT.

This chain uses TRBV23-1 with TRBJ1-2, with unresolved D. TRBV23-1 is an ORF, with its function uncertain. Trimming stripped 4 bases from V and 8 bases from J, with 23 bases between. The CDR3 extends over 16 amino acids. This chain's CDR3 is CASSLLSPGGGQGYTF. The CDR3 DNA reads TGCGCCAGCAGTCTCCTTTCTCCGGGTGGAGGGCAAGGCTACACCTTC.

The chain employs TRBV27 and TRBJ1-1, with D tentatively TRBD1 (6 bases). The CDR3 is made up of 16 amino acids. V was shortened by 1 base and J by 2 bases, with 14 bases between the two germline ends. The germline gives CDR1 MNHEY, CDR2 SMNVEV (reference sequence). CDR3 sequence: CASSLYGRGENTEAFF. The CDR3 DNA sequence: TGTGCCAGCAGTTTATATGGCAGGGGCGAAAACACTGAAGCTTTCTTT.

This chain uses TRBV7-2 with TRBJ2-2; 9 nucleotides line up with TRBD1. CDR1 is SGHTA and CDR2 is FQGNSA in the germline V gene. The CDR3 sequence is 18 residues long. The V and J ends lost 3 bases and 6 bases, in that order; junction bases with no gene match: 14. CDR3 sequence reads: CASSFQTGGVFGAGELFF. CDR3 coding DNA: TGTGCCAGCAGCTTTCAGACAGGGGGAGTTTTTGGTGCCGGGGAGCTGTTTTTT.